The source of this TCR beta chain is a study of cytomegalovirus exposure and HLA in healthy donors. Study-level points and caveats: A later analysis appeared to link common viral pathogens to several of the most significant clusters. Cytomegalovirus association was assigned to approximately 160 TCR beta chains.

The CDR3 totals 14 residues. Looked up from germline, CDR1 is SGHTA and CDR2 is FQGNSA. V was pared by 5 bases and J by 1 base, with 2 bases of the junction left unmatched. The study ran its PCR with 60 Vbeta and 13 Jbeta primers. Sequenced by immunoSEQ multiplex PCR; TCRdb stores in-frame clones only, minus some. This table has 130,000 to 150,000 clones, around a tenth appearing once. This clone came up a few times. As yet, its antigen is unknown. The genes are TRBV7-2 and TRBJ1-5; 7 bases align to TRBD1. The receptor was isolated from a male donor in good health and CMV-seronegative. Sequenced: PBMCs. Written as DNA, the CDR3 is TGTGCCAGCAGCCCGGACAGGAGCAATCAGCCCCAGCATTTT. Protein product: CASSPDRSNQPQHF.